The T cell receptor (beta chain) under discussion was sequenced for a study of blood T cell repertoires in COVID-19. At the level of the study: Samples taken during acute and convalescent COVID-19 were collected in the United States, Italy and Spain. T cells, B-cell-depleted T cells, or PBMCs provided the cDNA or gDNA that served as material.

Sequencing used immunoSEQ multiplex PCR; TCRdb keeps in-frame clones, though not all of them. The sample consists of around 210,000 clones, roughly 85% of them appearing once. The CDR3 consists of 15 residues. The junction had 8 bases not matched to a gene; V was cut back by 5 bases and J by 5 bases. The V gene's germline CDR1 is SQVTM and CDR2 ANQGSEA. The V gene is TRBV29-1, the J gene TRBJ2-1; TRBD1 agrees at 11 bases. Input material: peripheral blood. This TCR came from a man aged 45-65 years with COVID-19, enrolled during active disease. The CDR3, as DNA: TGCAGCGTTACCCGAGGGACAGGGGGTAACAATGAGCAGTTCTTC. This gives the protein CSVTRGTGGNNEQFF.